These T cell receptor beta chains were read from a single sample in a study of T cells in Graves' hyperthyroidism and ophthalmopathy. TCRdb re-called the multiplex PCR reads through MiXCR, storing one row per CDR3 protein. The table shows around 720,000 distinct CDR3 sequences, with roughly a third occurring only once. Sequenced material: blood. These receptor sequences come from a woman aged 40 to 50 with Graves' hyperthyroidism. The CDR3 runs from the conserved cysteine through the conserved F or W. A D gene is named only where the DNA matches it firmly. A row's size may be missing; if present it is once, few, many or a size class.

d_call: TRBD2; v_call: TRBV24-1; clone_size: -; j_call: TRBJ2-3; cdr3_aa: CATSDQREVDTQYF; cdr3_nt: TGTGCCACCAGTGATCAGCGGGAGGTGGATACGCAGTATTTT
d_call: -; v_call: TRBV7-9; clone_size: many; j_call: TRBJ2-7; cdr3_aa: CASSLAGLVEQYF; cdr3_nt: TGTGCCAGCAGCCTCGCGGGGCTGGTCGAGCAGTACTTC
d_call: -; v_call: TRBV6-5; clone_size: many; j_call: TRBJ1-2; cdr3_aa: CASSYDGDDNYGYTF; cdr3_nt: TGTGCCAGCAGTTACGATGGGGACGATAACTATGGCTACACCTTC
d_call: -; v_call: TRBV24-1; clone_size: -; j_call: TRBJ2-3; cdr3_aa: CATSDPLTDTQYF; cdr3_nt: TGTGCCACCAGTGATCCACTCACAGATACGCAGTATTTT
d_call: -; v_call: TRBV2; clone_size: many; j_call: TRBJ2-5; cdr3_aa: CASSPPRTSDKETQYF; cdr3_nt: TGTGCCAGCAGCCCTCCCCGGACATCGGATAAAGAGACCCAGTACTTC
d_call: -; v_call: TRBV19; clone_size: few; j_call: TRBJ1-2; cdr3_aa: CASSQRGGFDGYTF; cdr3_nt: TGTGCCAGTAGCCAGAGAGGGGGGTTTGATGGCTACACCTTC
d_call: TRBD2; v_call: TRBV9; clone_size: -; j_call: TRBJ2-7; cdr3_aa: CASSVARLAGSYEQYF; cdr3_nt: TGTGCCAGCAGCGTAGCTCGACTAGCGGGAAGTTACGAGCAGTACTTC
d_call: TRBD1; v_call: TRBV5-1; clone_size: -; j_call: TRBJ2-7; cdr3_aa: CASSYLAGQGLYEQYF; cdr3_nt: TGCGCCAGCAGCTACTTAGCAGGACAGGGGCTCTACGAGCAGTACTTC
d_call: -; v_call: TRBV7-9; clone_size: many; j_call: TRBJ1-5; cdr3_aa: CASSWRDTDQPQHF; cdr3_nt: TGTGCCAGCAGCTGGCGGGACACAGATCAGCCCCAGCATTTT
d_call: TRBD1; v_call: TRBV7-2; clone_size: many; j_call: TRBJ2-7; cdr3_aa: CASSLGTGYEQYF; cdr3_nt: TGTGCCAGCAGCTTGGGGACAGGCTACGAGCAGTACTTC
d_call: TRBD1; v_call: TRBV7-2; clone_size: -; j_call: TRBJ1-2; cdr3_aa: CASSWDRVYGYTF; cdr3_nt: TGTGCCAGCTCCTGGGACAGGGTCTATGGCTACACCTTC
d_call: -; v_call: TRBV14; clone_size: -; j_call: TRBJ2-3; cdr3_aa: CASSQEVRLSGTDTQYF; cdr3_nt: TGTGCCAGCAGCCAAGAGGTGCGGCTATCAGGCACAGATACGCAGTATTTT
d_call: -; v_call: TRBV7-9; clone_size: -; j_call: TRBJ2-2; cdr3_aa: CASSSPGLNTGELFF; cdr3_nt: TGTGCCAGCAGCTCCCCCGGATTGAACACCGGGGAGCTGTTTTTT
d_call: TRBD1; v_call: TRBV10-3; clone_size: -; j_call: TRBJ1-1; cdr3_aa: CASSLTGDQTEAFF; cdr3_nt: TGTGCCAGCAGTTTAACAGGGGATCAAACTGAAGCTTTCTTT
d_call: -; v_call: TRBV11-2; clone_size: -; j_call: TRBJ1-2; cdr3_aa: CASSLRGYGGYTF; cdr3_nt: TGTGCCAGCAGCTTACGGGGCTACGGTGGCTACACCTTC
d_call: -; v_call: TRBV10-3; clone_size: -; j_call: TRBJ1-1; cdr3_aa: CAISYSRRDTEAFF; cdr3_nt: TGTGCCATCAGTTACTCCCGGAGAGACACTGAAGCTTTCTTT
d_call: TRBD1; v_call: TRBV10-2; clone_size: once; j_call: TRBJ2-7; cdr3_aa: CASSENVLTGAAYEQYF; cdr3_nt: TGCGCCAGCAGTGAGAACGTCTTGACAGGGGCAGCCTACGAGCAGTACTTC
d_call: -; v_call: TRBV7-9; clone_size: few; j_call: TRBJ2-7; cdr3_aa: CASSLSIASNDEQYF; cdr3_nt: TGTGCCAGCAGCTTGAGTATAGCGTCCAATGACGAGCAGTACTTC
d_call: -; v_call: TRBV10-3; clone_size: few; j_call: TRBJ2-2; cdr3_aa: CAIRGQSTGELFF; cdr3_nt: TGTGCCATCAGGGGACAATCCACCGGGGAGCTGTTTTTT
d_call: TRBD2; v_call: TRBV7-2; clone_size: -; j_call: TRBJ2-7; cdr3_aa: CASSSAGGPFYEQYF; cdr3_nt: TGTGCCAGCAGCTCAGCGGGAGGGCCCTTTTACGAGCAGTACTTC
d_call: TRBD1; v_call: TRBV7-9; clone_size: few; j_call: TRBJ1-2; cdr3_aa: CASSPPRDRGIVDYGYTF; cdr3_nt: TGTGCCAGCAGCCCACCCCGGGACAGGGGAATAGTAGACTATGGCTACACCTTC
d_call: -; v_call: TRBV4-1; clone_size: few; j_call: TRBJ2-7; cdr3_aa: CASSQAGETYEQYF; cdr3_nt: TGCGCCAGCAGCCAAGCGGGGGAGACCTACGAGCAGTACTTC
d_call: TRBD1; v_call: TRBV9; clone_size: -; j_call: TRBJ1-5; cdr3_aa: CASSPNRGAYQPQHF; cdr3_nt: TGCGCCAGCAGCCCCAACAGGGGGGCATATCAGCCCCAGCATTTT
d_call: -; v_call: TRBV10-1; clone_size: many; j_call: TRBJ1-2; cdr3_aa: CASSESYNYGYTF; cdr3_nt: TGCGCCAGCAGTGAATCCTATAACTATGGCTACACCTTC
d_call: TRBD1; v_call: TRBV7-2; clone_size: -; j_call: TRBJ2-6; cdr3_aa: CASSDRGTNVLTF; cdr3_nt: TGTGCCAGCAGCGACAGGGGGACCAACGTCCTGACTTTC
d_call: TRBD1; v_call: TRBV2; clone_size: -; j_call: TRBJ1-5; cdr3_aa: CASTSGTGVDSNQPQHF; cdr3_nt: TGTGCCAGCACCTCCGGGACAGGGGTTGACAGCAATCAGCCCCAGCATTTT
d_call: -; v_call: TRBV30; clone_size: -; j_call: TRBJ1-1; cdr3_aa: CAWIIGDWAFF; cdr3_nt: TGTGCCTGGATTATAGGAGACTGGGCTTTCTTT
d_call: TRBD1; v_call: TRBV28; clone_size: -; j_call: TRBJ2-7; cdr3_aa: CASGTTGGDYEQYF; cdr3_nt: TGTGCCAGCGGAACGACAGGGGGCGACTACGAGCAGTACTTC
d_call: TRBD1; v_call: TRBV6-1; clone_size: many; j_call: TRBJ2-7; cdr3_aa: CATAGPTGTYEQYF; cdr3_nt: TGTGCCACCGCGGGCCCGACAGGGACCTACGAGCAGTACTTC
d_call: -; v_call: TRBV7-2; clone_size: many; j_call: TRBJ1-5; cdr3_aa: CASSLVGGDQPQHF; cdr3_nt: TGTGCCAGCAGCTTAGTTGGAGGGGATCAGCCCCAGCATTTT
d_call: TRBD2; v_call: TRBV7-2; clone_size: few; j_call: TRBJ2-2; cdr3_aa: CASSSGGTSLNTGELFF; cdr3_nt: TGTGCCAGCAGCTCAGGCGGGACTAGCTTGAACACCGGGGAGCTGTTTTTT